The T cell receptor beta chain under discussion was sequenced for a study of blood T cell repertoires in COVID-19 (dated by TCRdb to about 2020). Some background on the complete study: The collaborator samples originated in the United States, Italy and Spain and spanned the acute and convalescent phases of COVID-19. The prospective study material was composed of cDNA or gDNA derived from T cells, B-cell-depleted T cells, or PBMCs. The dataset comprised deeply sampled blood TCRbeta repertoires from subjects exposed to, actively infected with, or recovered from COVID-19. The repertoires were released in a freely available public database meant as a resource for research on the immune response to SARS-CoV-2. The samples were drawn from the first 160 participants of the ongoing ImmuneRACE study and from about 1,200 subjects provided by 6 global collaborators. The sample metadata nearly always contained a de-identified subject ID, COVID-19 status, age in years and sex. Where HLA class I and class II types were available, the types were taken from metadata supplied by the sample provider, not from assay-based typing.

Collaborating institutions collected whole blood in K2EDTA tubes following their own protocols. Collaborator samples were shipped for TCRbeta analysis as frozen whole blood, isolated PBMCs, or DNA extracted from either sample type. For this clone: What antigen it recognizes has not been identified. No base quality information exists; no much larger clone differs at one position.

Trimming removed 1 base from V and 8 bases from J, leaving 12 bases between the germline ends. The CDR3 runs 13 residues from the cysteine to the phenylalanine. Of the read, only the CDR3 DNA is kept; its 39 bases are in frame from base 1. CDR1 and CDR2 were assigned from the germline V gene (reference sequence) as GTSNPN and SVGIG. The paper's findings and limits, for the study overall: The quantity of clinical and demographic metadata differed by source and by participant and was supplied without curation.

TCRbeta CDR3 regions were amplified from genomic DNA by means of the immunoSEQ Assay, a bias-controlled multiplex PCR. From the authors' description of their analysis: The number of nucleated cells in each sample was estimated from the amplification of reference gene primers within the assay. To quantify the absolute abundance of each unique TCRbeta CDR3 rearrangement, sequence reads were collapsed and filtered. Productive Simpson clonality was computed per sample as the square root of Simpson's diversity index over productive rearrangements. In TCRdb, the immuneACCESS table is reduced to in-frame sequences with V and J assigned. These tables do not hold every clone; where another copy was compared, an unresolved V gene accounts for under half, and the others remain unexplained. V and J calls and clone size are given by that table; D and trimming were obtained from the DNA. In this sample the table shows more than 95,000 clones, 90% to 95% of which occur a single time. The ten largest clones take up 5% to 6.5% of the sample.

This chain joins TRBV30 to TRBJ2-4; the D gene is possibly TRBD2, with 6 bases matching. Sequences were obtained from peripheral blood. This receptor was obtained from a human donor in a cohort sampled during active COVID-19. The CDR3 region reads CAWSAARGDIQYF. DNA sequence: TGTGCCTGGAGTGCGGCGCGGGGAGACATTCAGTACTTC.